Sequencing of this TCR beta chain was carried out in a study of Ad26.COV2.S vaccination and SARS-CoV-2 variants. Study overall: Participant was drawn from the COV1001 Ad26.COV2.S trial arm. Each vaccinee took Ad26.COV2.S intramuscularly, once or twice 56 days apart. Overall study results and limits: Substantial post-vaccination breadth of spike-specific CD8+ and CD4+ T cell responses was reported. It was vaccine recipients, not placebo recipients, who had the higher spike-specific TCR breadth.

The CDR3 runs to 15 residues. The J segment lost 6 bases and the V segment lost 0 bases, leaving 6 bases of the junction unmatched. Germline V gene sequence: CDR1 SGHRS, CDR2 YFSETQ. This table comes from immunoSEQ multiplex PCR, and its TCRdb copy is limited to in-frame clones, with some not included. The profile covers 350,000 to 450,000 clones, with 80% to 90% appearing a single time and roughly 3.2% taken by the ten largest. Treatment of the sample: roughly 18 received Ad26.COV2.S at low or high dose, single or two shots; 5 received placebo; per-sample allocation not given. Specimens were obtained on day 63 following the first vaccine or placebo injection. Note on this clone: The antigen is unknown.

The sequence derives from a person aged 18-65 years who received the Ad26.COV2.S COVID-19 vaccine or a placebo. The rearrangement links TRBV5-1 to TRBJ2-3; the match to TRBD1 covers 8 bases. The sample consisted of peripheral blood, taken in a trial of Ad26.COV2.S vaccine versus placebo. As DNA, the CDR3 is TGCGCCAGCAGCTTGGCACAACGACAGGGGGATACGCAGTATTTT. Translation: CASSLAQRQGDTQYF.